Following are 9 T cell receptor beta chains from one sample sequenced in a study of CD8 T cells in ankylosing spondylitis. TCRdb itself ran the 5' RACE reads through MiXCR, one entry per CDR3 protein. The sample lists 150,000 to 200,000 distinct CDR3 sequences; roughly 30% were seen once. The specimen sequenced was synovial fluid, either unsorted or a sorted T cell fraction (not recorded which). Receptors originate from a male donor with ankylosing spondylitis.

This clonotype occurred many times. The genes are TRBV11-2 and TRBJ2-1, with D possibly matching TRBD2 (7 bases). This CDR3 region has 15 residues. Germline CDR1 is SGHAT and CDR2 is FQNNGV. V was cut by 3 bases and J by 2 bases, with 11 bases left in between. CDR3 amino acids: CASSFGGGPYNEQFF. CDR3 bases: TGTGCCAGCAGCTTTGGGGGGGGGCCCTACAATGAGCAGTTCTTC.

CDR3 region: CASSYRAGGPDSYEQYF. In nucleotides, the CDR3 is TGTGCCAGCAGCTACCGAGCGGGAGGGCCGGACTCCTACGAGCAGTACTTC. The chain has TRBV7-2 and TRBJ2-7, with TRBD2 matching 10 bases. This CDR3 has 17 amino acids. Unmatched junction bases numbered 9, after V lost 4 bases and J lost 0 bases. Per germline, CDR1 SGHTA and CDR2 FQGNSA.

This clonotype occurred a few times. The J gene is TRBJ1-1, the V gene TRBV20-1; 11 bases map to TRBD1. V dropped 4 bases and J dropped 4; count of bases not matched to a gene: 8. The CDR3 totals 15 residues. Germline V gene lookup returns CDR1 DFQATT and CDR2 SNEGSKA (reference sequence). Written as DNA, the CDR3 is TGCAGTGCTAAGAGAGGCGGGACAGGGGGCACTGAAGCTTTCTTT. It encodes CSAKRGGTGGTEAFF.

The chain recombines TRBV25-1 with TRBJ2-4; tentatively, D is TRBD1 (5 bases). V was pared by 3 bases and J by 3 bases, with 12 bases between. This CDR3 contains 15 residues. Germline-derived CDR1 and CDR2 are MGHDK and SYGVNS. CDR3 DNA sequence: TGTGCCAGCAGTGAGCAGGGCCCTGGCAAAAACATTCAGTACTTC. It yields the protein CASSEQGPGKNIQYF.

This clonotype was counted between two and nine times. CDR3 region: CASSLPPGLAGGPYNEQFF. The CDR3 DNA is TGCGCCAGCAGCTTGCCCCCCGGACTAGCGGGAGGGCCCTACAATGAGCAGTTCTTC. The chain recombines TRBV5-1 with TRBJ2-1; 15 nucleotides match TRBD2. This CDR3 contains 19 residues. Germline trimming cut 1 base from V and 2 bases from J; bases unmatched to any gene: 7. From germline, CDR1 is SGHRS and CDR2 YFSETQ.

The genes are TRBV4-2 and TRBJ1-2, with 7 bases matching TRBD1. Germline V gives CDR1 LGHNA, CDR2 YNFKEQ. The V segment lost 0 bases and the J segment 4 bases; nucleotides outside the gene matches: 17. This CDR3 is 19 amino acids long. For the CDR3, the DNA is TGTGCCAGCAGCCAAGAAGGCGGCGGGAGGGGGCGGCGGTTCTATGGCTACACCTTC. This encodes CASSQEGGGRGRRFYGYTF.

This chain uses TRBV11-2 with TRBJ2-3, with D uncertain. Germline V gene data show CDR1 as SGHAT and CDR2 as FQNNGV. CDR3 length equals 13 residues. V lost 5 bases and J 2 bases, leaving 8 bases between the germline ends. Here the CDR3 DNA reads TGTGCCAGCAGCGAGACTCACACAGATACGCAGTATTTT. It specifies CASSETHTDTQYF.

V is TRBV20-1 and J is TRBJ2-2; D is perhaps TRBD2 (5 bases). Germline CDR1 and CDR2: DFQATT and SNEGSKA (reference sequence). Trimming cost V 7 bases and J 3 bases, with 9 bases left between them. This CDR3 region has 12 residues. The DNA of the CDR3 is TGCAGTGGCGAGGGATACACCGGGGAGCTGTTTTTT. Translation: CSGEGYTGELFF.

Ten or more counts support this clonotype. The genes are TRBV24-1 and TRBJ1-2, with TRBD1 identical over 9 bases. Losses at the gene ends were 4 bases for V and 2 bases for J; bases not matched to a gene: 4. CDR3 size: 15 residues. Per the germline V gene, CDR1 is KGHDR and CDR2 is SFDVKD. CDR3 bases: TGTGCCACCAGTGACAACAGGGGGCCGAACTATGGCTACACCTTC. Translated: CATSDNRGPNYGYTF.